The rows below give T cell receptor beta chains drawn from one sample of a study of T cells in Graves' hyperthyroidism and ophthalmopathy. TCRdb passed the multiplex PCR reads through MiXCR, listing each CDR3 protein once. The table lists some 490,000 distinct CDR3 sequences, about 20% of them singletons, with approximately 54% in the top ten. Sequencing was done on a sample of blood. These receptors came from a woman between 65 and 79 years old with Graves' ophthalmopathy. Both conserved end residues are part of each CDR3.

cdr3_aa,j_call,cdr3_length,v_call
CASSPHPSHAKNIQYF,TRBJ2-4,16,TRBV11-1
CASVSPRGAPEQYF,TRBJ2-7,14,TRBV2
CSVAGTSVGNEQFF,TRBJ2-1,14,TRBV29-1
CASSLVAGEGYTF,TRBJ1-2,13,TRBV5-1
CASSFAPPKAKNIQYF,TRBJ2-4,16,TRBV5-6
CASSQGFPNYGYTF,TRBJ1-2,14,TRBV27
CASSLKVSGYGYTF,TRBJ1-2,14,TRBV12-3/TRBV12-4
CASREGTGEQKLFF,TRBJ1-4,14,TRBV2
CASSEAGQAYGYTF,TRBJ1-2,14,TRBV6-1
CASSPNRDNIQYF,TRBJ2-4,13,TRBV7-2
CSVDAVTSGRGDEQFF,TRBJ2-1,16,TRBV29-1
CASMIAGLNTDTQYF,TRBJ2-3,15,TRBV28
CASSLDHGSYNEQFF,TRBJ2-1,15,TRBV11-2
CASSWGLGGGNTEAFF,TRBJ1-1,16,TRBV7-2
CATSDTGDANYGYTF,TRBJ1-2,15,TRBV24-1
CASRLASPIHNEQFF,TRBJ2-1,15,TRBV6-4
CATIPPPDQNTGELFF,TRBJ2-2,16,TRBV19
CSARDGFPSTDTQYF,TRBJ2-3,15,TRBV20-1
CAGGGSYEQYF,TRBJ2-7,11,TRBV30
CASSPGGGSGSGGTQYF,TRBJ2-5,17,TRBV11-3
CASSLSTGSVGSPLHF,TRBJ1-6,16,TRBV27
CASSLEAGTDTQYF,TRBJ2-3,14,TRBV7-8